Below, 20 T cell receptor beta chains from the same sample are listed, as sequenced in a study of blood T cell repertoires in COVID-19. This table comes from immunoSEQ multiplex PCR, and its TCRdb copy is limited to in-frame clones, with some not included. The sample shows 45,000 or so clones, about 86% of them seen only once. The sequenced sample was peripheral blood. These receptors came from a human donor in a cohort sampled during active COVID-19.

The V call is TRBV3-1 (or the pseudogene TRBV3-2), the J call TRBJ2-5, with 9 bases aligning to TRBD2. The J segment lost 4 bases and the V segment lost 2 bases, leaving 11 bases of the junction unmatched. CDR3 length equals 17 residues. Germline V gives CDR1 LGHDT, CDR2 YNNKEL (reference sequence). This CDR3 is CASSQTLPAGGRETQYF. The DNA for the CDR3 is TGTGCCAGCAGCCAAACCCTCCCAGCGGGGGGACGAGAGACCCAGTACTTC.

Here the CDR3 DNA reads TGCACCAGCAGCCAAGACGGGACTAGCGGGGGATCCTCCTACGAGCAGTACGTC. This gives the protein CTSSQDGTSGGSSYEQYV. The rearrangement links TRBV1 to TRBJ2-7; the D call in the table, TRBD2, was not verified against the DNA. TRBV1 counts as a pseudogene. The CDR3 loop spans 18 amino acids.

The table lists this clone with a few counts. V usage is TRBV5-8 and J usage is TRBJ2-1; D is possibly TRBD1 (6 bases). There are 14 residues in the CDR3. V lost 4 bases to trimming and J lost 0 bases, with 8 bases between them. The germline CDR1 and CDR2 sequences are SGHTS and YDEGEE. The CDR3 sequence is CASSGTYSYNEQFF. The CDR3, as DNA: TGTGCCAGCAGCGGGACATACTCCTACAATGAGCAGTTCTTC. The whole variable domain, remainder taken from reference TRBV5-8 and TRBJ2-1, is EAGVTQSPTHLIKTRGQQATLRCSPISGHTSVYWYQQALGLGLQFLLWYDEGEERNRGNFPPRFSGRQFPNYSSELNVNALELEDSALYLCASSGTYSYNEQFFGPGTRLTVL.

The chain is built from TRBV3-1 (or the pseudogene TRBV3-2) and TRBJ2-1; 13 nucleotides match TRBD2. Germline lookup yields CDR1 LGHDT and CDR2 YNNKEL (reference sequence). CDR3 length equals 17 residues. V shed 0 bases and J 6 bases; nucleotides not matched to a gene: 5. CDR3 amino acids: CASSQEWTSGGTNEQFF. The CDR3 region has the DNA TGTGCCAGCAGCCAAGAGTGGACTAGCGGGGGCACCAATGAGCAGTTCTTC.

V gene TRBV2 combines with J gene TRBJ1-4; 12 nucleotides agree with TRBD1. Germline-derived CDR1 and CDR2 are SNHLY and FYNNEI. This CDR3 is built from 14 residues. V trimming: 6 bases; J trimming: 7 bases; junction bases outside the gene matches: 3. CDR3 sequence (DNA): TGTGCCAGCAGCCCGGGACAGGGGGCTGAAAAACTGTTTTTT. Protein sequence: CASSPGQGAEKLFF.

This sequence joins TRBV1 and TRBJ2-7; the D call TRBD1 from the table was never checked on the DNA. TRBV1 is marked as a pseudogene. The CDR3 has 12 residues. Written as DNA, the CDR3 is TGCACCCCTTGGGCAGGGCCCTACGAGCAGTACTTC. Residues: CTPWAGPYEQYF.

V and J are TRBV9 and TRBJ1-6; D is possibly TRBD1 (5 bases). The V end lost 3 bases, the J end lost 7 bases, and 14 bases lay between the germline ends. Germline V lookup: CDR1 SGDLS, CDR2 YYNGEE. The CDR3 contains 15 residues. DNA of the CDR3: TGTGCCAGCAGCGCTCACCAAGGGGCAAATTCACCCCTCCACTTT. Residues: CASSAHQGANSPLHF.

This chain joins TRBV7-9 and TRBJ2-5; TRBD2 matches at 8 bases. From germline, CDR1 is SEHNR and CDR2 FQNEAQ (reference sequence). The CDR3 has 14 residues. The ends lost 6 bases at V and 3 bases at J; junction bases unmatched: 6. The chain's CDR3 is CASSPRGAKETQYF. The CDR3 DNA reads TGTGCCAGCAGTCCGCGGGGGGCCAAAGAGACCCAGTACTTC.

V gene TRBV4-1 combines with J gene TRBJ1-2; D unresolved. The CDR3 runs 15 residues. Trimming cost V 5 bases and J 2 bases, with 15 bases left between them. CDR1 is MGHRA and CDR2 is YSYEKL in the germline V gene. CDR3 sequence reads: CASSATPGFNYGYTF. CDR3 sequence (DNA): TGCGCCAGCAGCGCTACGCCGGGGTTCAACTATGGCTACACCTTC.

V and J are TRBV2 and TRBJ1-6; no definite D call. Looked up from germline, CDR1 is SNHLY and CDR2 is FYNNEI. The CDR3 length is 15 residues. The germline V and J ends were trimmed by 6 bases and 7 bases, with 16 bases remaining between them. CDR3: CASRLQRVSNSPLHF. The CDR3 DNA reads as TGTGCCAGCAGGTTACAGAGGGTCTCCAATTCACCCCTCCACTTT.

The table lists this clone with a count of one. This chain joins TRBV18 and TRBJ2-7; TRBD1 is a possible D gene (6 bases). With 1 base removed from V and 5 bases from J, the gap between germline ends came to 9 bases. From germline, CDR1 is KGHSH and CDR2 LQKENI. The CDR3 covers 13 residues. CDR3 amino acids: CASSPRRGNEQYF. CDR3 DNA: TGTGCCAGCTCACCACGTAGGGGGAACGAGCAGTACTTC. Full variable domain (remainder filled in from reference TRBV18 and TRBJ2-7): NAGVMQNPRHLVRRRGQEARLRCSPMKGHSHVYWYRQLPEEGLKFMVYLQKENIIDESGMPKERFSAEFPKEGPSILRIQQVVRGDSAAYFCASSPRRGNEQYFGPGTRLTVT.

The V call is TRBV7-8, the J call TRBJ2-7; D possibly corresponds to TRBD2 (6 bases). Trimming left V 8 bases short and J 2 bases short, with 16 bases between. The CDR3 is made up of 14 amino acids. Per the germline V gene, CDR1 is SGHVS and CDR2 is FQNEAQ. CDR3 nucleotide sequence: TGTGCCAGCGGCGGGGTCGAACCACCCTACGAGCAGTACTTC. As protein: CASGGVEPPYEQYF. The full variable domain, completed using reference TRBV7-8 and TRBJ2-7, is GAGVSQSPRYKVAKRGQDVALRCDPISGHVSLFWYQQALGQGPEFLTYFQNEAQLDKSGLPSDRFFAERPEGSVSTLKIQRTQQEDSAVYLCASGGVEPPYEQYFGPGTRLTVT.

In DNA, the CDR3 is TGTGCCAGCAGCACAGGGTTTGGAACTAATGAAAAACTGTTTTTT. Translated, it gives CASSTGFGTNEKLFF. The chain carries TRBV7-9 and TRBJ1-4, with D perhaps TRBD1 (6 bases). The CDR3 extends over 15 amino acids. V was clipped by 5 bases and J by 1 base, with 11 bases between them. Germline V gives CDR1 SEHNR, CDR2 FQNEAQ (reference sequence).

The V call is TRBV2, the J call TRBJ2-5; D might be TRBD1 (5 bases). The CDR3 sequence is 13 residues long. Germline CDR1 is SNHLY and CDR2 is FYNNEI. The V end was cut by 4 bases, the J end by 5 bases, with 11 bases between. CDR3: CASSARARETQYF. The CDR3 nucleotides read TGTGCCAGCAGTGCCAGGGCCCGGGAGACCCAGTACTTC.

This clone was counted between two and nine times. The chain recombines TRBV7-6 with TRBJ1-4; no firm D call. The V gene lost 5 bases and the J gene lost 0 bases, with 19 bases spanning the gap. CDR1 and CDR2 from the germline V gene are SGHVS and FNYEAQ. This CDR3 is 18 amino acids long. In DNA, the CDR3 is TGTGCCAGCAGCACCACCGGGAAACCGATTACAACTAATGAAAAACTGTTTTTT. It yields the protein CASSTTGKPITTNEKLFF. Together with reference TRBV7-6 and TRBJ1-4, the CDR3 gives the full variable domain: GAGVSQSPRYKVTKRGQDVALRCDPISGHVSLYWYRQALGQGPEFLTYFNYEAQQDKSGLPNDRFSAERPEGSISTLTIQRTEQRDSAMYRCASSTTGKPITTNEKLFFGSGTQLSVL.

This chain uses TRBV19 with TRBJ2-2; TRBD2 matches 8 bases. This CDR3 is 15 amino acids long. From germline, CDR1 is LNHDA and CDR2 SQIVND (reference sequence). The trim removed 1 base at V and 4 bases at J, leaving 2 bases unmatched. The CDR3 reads CASSIAGGPTGELFF. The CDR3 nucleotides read TGTGCCAGTAGTATAGCGGGGGGGCCCACCGGGGAGCTGTTTTTT.

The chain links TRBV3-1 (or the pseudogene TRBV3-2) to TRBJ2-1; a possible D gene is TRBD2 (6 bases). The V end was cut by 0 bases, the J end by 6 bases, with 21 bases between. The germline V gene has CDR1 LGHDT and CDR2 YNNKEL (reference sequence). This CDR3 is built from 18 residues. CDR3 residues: CASSQDGAGFRRGNEQFF. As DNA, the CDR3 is TGTGCCAGCAGCCAAGACGGAGCCGGGTTTCGGCGGGGCAATGAGCAGTTCTTC.

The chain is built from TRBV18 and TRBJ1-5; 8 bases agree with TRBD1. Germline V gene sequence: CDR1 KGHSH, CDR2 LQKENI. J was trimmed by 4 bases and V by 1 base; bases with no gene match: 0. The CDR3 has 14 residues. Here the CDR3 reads CASSPRQGNQPQHF. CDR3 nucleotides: TGTGCCAGCTCACCACGACAGGGGAATCAGCCCCAGCATTTT.

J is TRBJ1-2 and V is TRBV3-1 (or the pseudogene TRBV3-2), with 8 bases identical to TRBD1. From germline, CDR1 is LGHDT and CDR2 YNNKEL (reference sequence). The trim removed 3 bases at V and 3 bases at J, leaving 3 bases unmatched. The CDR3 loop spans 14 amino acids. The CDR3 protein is CASSQGRGHYGYTF. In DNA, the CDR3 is TGTGCCAGCAGCCAGGGCAGGGGGCACTATGGCTACACCTTC.

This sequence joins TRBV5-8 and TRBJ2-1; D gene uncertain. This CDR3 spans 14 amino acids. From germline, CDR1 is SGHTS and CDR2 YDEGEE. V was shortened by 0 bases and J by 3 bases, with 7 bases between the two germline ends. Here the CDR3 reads CASSLGFSYNEQFF. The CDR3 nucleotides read TGTGCCAGCAGCTTGGGCTTCAGCTACAATGAGCAGTTCTTC.